These 2 T cell receptor beta chains share one sample of origin, sequenced in a study of CD8+CD57+ T cells in acquired aplastic anemia. Genomic DNA acted as the template from which TCR beta VDJ combination and CDR3 sequence profiling were carried out. TCRdb ran MiXCR on the reads and lists one entry per CDR3 protein. In the table there are a few hundred thousand distinct CDR3 sequences, more than 25% of which are singletons. CD8+CD57+ cell expansion, shown by flow cytometry, had occurred in the patients selected for sequencing. The specimen sequenced was sorted CD4+, CD8+, or CD8+CD57+ T cells (not recorded which) from PBMCs. The source is a human donor with aplastic anemia.

This clonotype occurred a few times. The chain combines TRBV19 with TRBJ1-2; 8 bases map to TRBD1. The CDR3 consists of 14 residues. Germline V gene sequence: CDR1 LNHDA, CDR2 SQIVND (reference sequence). V lost 1 base and J lost 7; bases outside the gene matches: 5. CDR3 amino acids: CASSIGGRGLGYTF. CDR3 coding DNA: TGTGCCAGTAGTATAGGAGGCAGGGGGCTTGGCTACACCTTC.

This clonotype has a handful of counts. V is TRBV25-1 and J is TRBJ1-5, with D unclear. V lost 2 bases to trimming and J lost 5 bases, with 10 bases between them. There are 14 residues in the CDR3. Germline V CDR1 and CDR2: MGHDK, SYGVNS. The DNA of the CDR3 is TGTGCCAGCAGTGAACGAAACTACTATCAGCCCCAGCATTTT. Translating it yields CASSERNYYQPQHF.